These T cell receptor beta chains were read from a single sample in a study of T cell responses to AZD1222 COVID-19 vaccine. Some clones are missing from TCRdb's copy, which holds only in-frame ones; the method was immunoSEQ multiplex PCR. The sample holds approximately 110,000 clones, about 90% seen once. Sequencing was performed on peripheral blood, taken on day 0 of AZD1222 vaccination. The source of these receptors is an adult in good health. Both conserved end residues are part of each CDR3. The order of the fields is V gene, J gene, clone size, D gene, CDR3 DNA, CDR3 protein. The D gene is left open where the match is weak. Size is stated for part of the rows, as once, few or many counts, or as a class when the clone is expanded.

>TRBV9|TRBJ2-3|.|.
TGTGCCAGCAGCGTAGCGAATCGAGATACGCAGTATTTT
CASSVANRDTQYF
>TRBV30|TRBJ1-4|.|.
TGTGCCTGGAGGGCGAATGAAAAACTGTTTTTT
CAWRANEKLFF
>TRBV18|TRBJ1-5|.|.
TGTGCCAGCTCACCCACCTCCGGGGTCAATCAGCCCCAGCATTTT
CASSPTSGVNQPQHF
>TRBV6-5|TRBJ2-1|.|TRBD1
TGTGCCAGCAGTTACTTACAGGGGACCTACAATGAGCAGTTCTTC
CASSYLQGTYNEQFF
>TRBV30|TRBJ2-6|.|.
TGTGCCTGGAGTTCTGGGGCCAACGTCCTGACTTTC
CAWSSGANVLTF
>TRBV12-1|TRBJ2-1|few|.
TGTGCCAGCAGCTTCTGGAATCGCTACAATGAGCAGTTCTTC
CASSFWNRYNEQFF
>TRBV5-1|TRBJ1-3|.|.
TGCGCCAGCAGCCTGGGACTCACATCTGGAAACACCATATATTTT
CASSLGLTSGNTIYF
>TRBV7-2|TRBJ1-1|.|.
TGTGCCAGCAGCTTAGTCCTAGGGTTGAACACTGAAGCTTTCTTT
CASSLVLGLNTEAFF
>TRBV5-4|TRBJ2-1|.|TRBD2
TGTGCCAGCAGCGCGGATAGCGGGGGGACGTGGGGTTACAATGAGCAGTTCTTC
CASSADSGGTWGYNEQFF
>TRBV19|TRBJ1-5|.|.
TGTGCCAGTAGTATATCGCCAGTTAGCAATCAGCCCCAGCATTTT
CASSISPVSNQPQHF
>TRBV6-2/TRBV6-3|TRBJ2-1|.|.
TGTGCCAGCAGCCCTGAGGCGGACCCCAGCTCCTACAATGAGCAGTTCTTC
CASSPEADPSSYNEQFF
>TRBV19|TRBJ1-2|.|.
TGTGCCAGTAGTCTGACGGAGCGCGTTGATGACTATGGCTACACCTTC
CASSLTERVDDYGYTF
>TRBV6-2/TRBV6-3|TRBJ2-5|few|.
TGTGCCAGCAGTTACGGGGGGCGCGCAGAGACCCAGTACTTC
CASSYGGRAETQYF
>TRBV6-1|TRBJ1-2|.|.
TGTGCCAGCAGTGAAGCAGCGGAGGGGTCCTATGGCTACACCTTC
CASSEAAEGSYGYTF
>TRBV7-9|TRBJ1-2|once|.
TGTGCCAGCAGCTCATTTTCCGGGACACCCAACTATGGCTACACCTTC
CASSSFSGTPNYGYTF
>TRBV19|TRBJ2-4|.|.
TGTGCCAGTAAAGGGACCCGTTTGCCAGCCAAAAACATTCAGTACTTC
CASKGTRLPAKNIQYF
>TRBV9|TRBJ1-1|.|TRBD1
TGTGCCAGCAGCCCCTGGACAGGGAGGGCTGAAGCTTTCTTT
CASSPWTGRAEAFF
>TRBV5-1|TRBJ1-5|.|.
TGCGCCAGCAGCTTGTCAGGGCTCGGTAGCAATCAGCCCCAGCATTTT
CASSLSGLGSNQPQHF
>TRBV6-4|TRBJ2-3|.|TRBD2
TGTGCCAGCAGCAAAGCGGGAGGGCCGGAGGATACTAGCACAGATACGCAGTATTTT
CASSKAGGPEDTSTDTQYF
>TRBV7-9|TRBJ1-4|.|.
TGTGCCAGCAGCTCGCTTCATAACGCGGCTAATGAAAAACTGTTTTTT
CASSSLHNAANEKLFF
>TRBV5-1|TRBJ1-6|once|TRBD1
TGCGCCAGCAGCTGGGGGACAGGGGGTAATTCACCCCTCCACTTT
CASSWGTGGNSPLHF
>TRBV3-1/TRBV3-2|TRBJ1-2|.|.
TGTGCCAGCAGCCAAGAACGCCTCAGTTTCACCTTC
CASSQERLSFTF
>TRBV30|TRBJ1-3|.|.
TGTGCCTGGAGTCCGACGGTCTCTGGAAACACCATATATTTT
CAWSPTVSGNTIYF
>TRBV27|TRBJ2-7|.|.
TGTGCCAGCAGCCCGGACGGCTACGAGCAGTACTTC
CASSPDGYEQYF
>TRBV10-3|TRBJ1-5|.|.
TGTGCCATCAGTGAGGCAGCCCGAGTGTCAGCCCAGCATTTT
CAISEAARVSAQHF
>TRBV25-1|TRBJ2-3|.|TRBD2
TGTGCCAGCAGTGATAGCGGGACTCTACTCCAGTATTTT
CASSDSGTLLQYF
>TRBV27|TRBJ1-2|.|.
TGTGCCAGCAGCCCCGGCATGCAGTTGCATGGCTACACCTTC
CASSPGMQLHGYTF
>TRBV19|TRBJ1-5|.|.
TGTGCCAGTAGTATGAGGGGCGCCTACGTAAGCAATCAGCCCCAGCATTTT
CASSMRGAYVSNQPQHF
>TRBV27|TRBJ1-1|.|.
TGTGCCAGCAGTGACCAGACAGTGAACACTGAAGCTTTCTTT
CASSDQTVNTEAFF
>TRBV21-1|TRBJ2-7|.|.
TGTGCCAGCAGCAAAGTCGGGGGGAACGAGCAGTACTTC
CASSKVGGNEQYF
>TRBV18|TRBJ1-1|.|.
TGTGCCAGCTCACCAATGACCCCGGGCACTGAAGCTTTCTTT
CASSPMTPGTEAFF
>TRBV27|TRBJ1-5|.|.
TGTGCCAGCAGTTTACTTTCCCCTGGTGGGGTGGATCAGCCCCAGCATTTT
CASSLLSPGGVDQPQHF
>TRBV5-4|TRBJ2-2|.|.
TGTGCCAGCAGCTCCCTGTCCACAGGGATGGCCGGGGAGCTGTTTTTT
CASSSLSTGMAGELFF
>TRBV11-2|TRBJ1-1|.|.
TGTGCCAGCAGCTTTGCGGGGAACACTGAAGCTTTCTTT
CASSFAGNTEAFF
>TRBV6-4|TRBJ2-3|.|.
TGTGCCAGCAGGGCCCAGACTAGTACCGATACGCAGTATTTT
CASRAQTSTDTQYF
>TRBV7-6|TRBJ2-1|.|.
TGTGCCAGCAGCTTAGCGTTCTCCCCTTACAATGAGCAGTTCTTC
CASSLAFSPYNEQFF